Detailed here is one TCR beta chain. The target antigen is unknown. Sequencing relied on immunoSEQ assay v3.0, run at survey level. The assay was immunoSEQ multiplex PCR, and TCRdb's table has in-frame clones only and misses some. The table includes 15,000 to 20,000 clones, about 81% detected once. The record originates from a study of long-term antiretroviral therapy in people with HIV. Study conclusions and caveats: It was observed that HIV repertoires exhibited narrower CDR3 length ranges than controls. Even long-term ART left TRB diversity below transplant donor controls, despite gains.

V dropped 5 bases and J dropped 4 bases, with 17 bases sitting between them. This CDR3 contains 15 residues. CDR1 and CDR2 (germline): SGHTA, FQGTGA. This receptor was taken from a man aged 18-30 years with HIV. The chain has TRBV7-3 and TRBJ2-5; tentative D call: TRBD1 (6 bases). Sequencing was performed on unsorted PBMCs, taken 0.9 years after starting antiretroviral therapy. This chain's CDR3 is CASSTKTGIGETQYF. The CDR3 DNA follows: TGTGCCAGCAGCACAAAAACAGGGATTGGAGAGACCCAGTACTTC. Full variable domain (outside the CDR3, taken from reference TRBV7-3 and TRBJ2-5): GAGVSQTPSNKVTEKGKYVELRCDPISGHTALYWYRQSLGQGPEFLIYFQGTGAADDSGLPNDRFFAVRPEGSVSTLKIQRTERGDSAVYLCASSTKTGIGETQYFGPGTRLLVL.